This TCR beta chain was sequenced during a study of blood T cell repertoires in COVID-19. Sequencing used immunoSEQ multiplex PCR; TCRdb keeps in-frame clones, though not all of them. The sample has around 150,000 clones; around 80% are singletons. Trimming removed 5 bases from V and 2 bases from J; junction bases left unmatched: 10. The CDR3 has 15 residues. Germline V gives CDR1 SGHTS, CDR2 YDEGEE. The receptor was isolated from a man in his fifties or sixties who had recovered from COVID-19. V is TRBV5-8 and J is TRBJ2-7, with 7 bases aligning to TRBD1. The sample consisted of PBMCs or T cells enriched from blood (not recorded which). The CDR3: CASRRIGRGTYEQYF. The DNA of the CDR3 is TGTGCCAGCAGACGGATAGGCAGGGGGACCTACGAGCAGTACTTC.